These 21 T cell receptor beta chains originate from one sample sequenced in a study of cytomegalovirus exposure and HLA in healthy donors. PCR employed 60 Vbeta and 13 Jbeta primers. The method was immunoSEQ multiplex PCR; TCRdb's version includes in-frame clones alone and lacks a portion of them. This sample yields fewer than 250,000 clones, of which around 80% are seen a single time; 2.9% belongs to the top ten. Sequencing used PBMCs. Receptors originate from a young man in good health and CMV-seronegative.

This chain links TRBV5-4 with TRBJ2-3; 7 bases match TRBD1. CDR1 and CDR2 (germline): SGHNT, YYREEE (reference sequence). V trimming: 0 bases; J trimming: 2 bases; junction bases outside the gene matches: 6. The CDR3 runs to 16 residues. CDR3 protein: CASSLVLGGYTDTQYF. CDR3 coding DNA: TGTGCCAGCAGCTTGGTCTTAGGGGGCTACACAGATACGCAGTATTTT.

The CDR3 DNA sequence: TGCGCCAGCAGCCAAGAAGCGACAGTCGATGAGCAGTTCTTC. Residues: CASSQEATVDEQFF. The gene calls are TRBV4-1 and TRBJ2-1, with TRBD1 as a possible D gene (5 bases). V lost 0 bases and J lost 8, with 11 bases in between. The CDR3 is made up of 14 amino acids. Per the germline V gene, CDR1 is MGHRA and CDR2 is YSYEKL.

The chain is built from TRBV7-9 and TRBJ2-4, with D perhaps matching TRBD2 (6 bases). V lost 1 base, J lost 7 bases, and 11 bases lay in between. The CDR3 is 14 amino acids. Germline-derived CDR1 and CDR2 are SEHNR and FQNEAQ (reference sequence). The CDR3 region is CASSLVGGHNIQYF. The CDR3 region has the DNA TGTGCCAGCAGCTTAGTCGGGGGTCATAACATTCAGTACTTC.

V is TRBV28 and J is TRBJ1-4; D is unresolved. Per germline, CDR1 MDHEN and CDR2 SYDVKM. This CDR3 region has 13 residues. V was shortened by 3 bases and J by 8 bases, with 10 bases between the two germline ends. The CDR3 DNA sequence: TGTGCCAGCAGTTTCGGTGAGCCAGAAAAACTGTTTTTT. This sequence encodes CASSFGEPEKLFF.

V gene TRBV27 combines with J gene TRBJ1-4, with no clear D. This CDR3 has 14 amino acids. V shed 3 bases and J shed 4 bases, with 9 bases lying between them. The germline V gene has CDR1 MNHEY and CDR2 SMNVEV (reference sequence). CDR3 region: CASSLNTINEKLFF. CDR3 DNA sequence: TGTGCCAGCAGTTTGAATACTATTAATGAAAAACTGTTTTTT.

The V call is TRBV19, the J call TRBJ1-1; no reliable D call. The V gene's germline CDR1 is LNHDA and CDR2 SQIVND (reference sequence). The V and J ends lost 6 bases and 2 bases respectively, with 16 bases between them. This CDR3 contains 15 residues. In nucleotides, the CDR3 is TGTGCCAGTAGCCTAAGGAGGCAGGTAAACACTGAAGCTTTCTTT. Translated: CASSLRRQVNTEAFF.

The chain uses TRBV19 and TRBJ2-2, with D tentatively TRBD2 (5 bases). V gave up 3 bases and J gave up 8 bases, with 22 bases separating them. Germline V gene data show CDR1 as LNHDA and CDR2 as SQIVND (reference sequence). This CDR3 spans 17 amino acids. The CDR3: CASSIPTGISSMGELFF. CDR3 nucleotides: TGTGCCAGTAGTATTCCCACCGGGATCTCTTCAATGGGGGAGCTGTTTTTT.

This chain joins TRBV29-1 and TRBJ2-7, with D possibly matching TRBD1 (6 bases). V was shortened by 4 bases and J by 1 base, with 11 bases between the two germline ends. CDR1 and CDR2 from the germline V gene are SQVTM and ANQGSEA. This CDR3 region has 13 residues. This CDR3 reads CSVGSGVSYEQYF. CDR3 coding DNA: TGCAGCGTTGGGTCAGGGGTGTCCTACGAGCAGTACTTC.

This rearrangement joins TRBV28 to TRBJ1-1, with 10 bases fitting TRBD1. This CDR3 region has 15 residues. Germline V gene data show CDR1 as MDHEN and CDR2 as SYDVKM. The junction had 12 bases not matched to a gene; V was cut back by 8 bases and J by 6 bases. This CDR3 reads CASRDRDRGRAEAFF. The CDR3 region has the DNA TGTGCCAGCCGAGACCGGGACAGGGGAAGGGCTGAAGCTTTCTTT.

This clone was picked up one time. CDR3 nucleotides: TGTGCCAGCAGCATGGGGCCGGGACTGAGCACAGATACGCAGTATTTT. Its translation: CASSMGPGLSTDTQYF. This chain links TRBV5-4 with TRBJ2-3; D might be TRBD2 (6 bases). Trimming shortened V by 4 bases and J by 0 bases, and 15 bases separated the two germline ends. Germline V gene data show CDR1 as SGHNT and CDR2 as YYREEE (reference sequence). There are 16 residues in the CDR3. Using reference TRBV5-4 and TRBJ2-3 for the parts outside the CDR3, the full variable domain is ETGVTQSPTHLIKTRGQQVTLRCSSQSGHNTVSWYQQALGQGPQFIFQYYREEENGRGNFPPRFSGLQFPNYSSELNVNALELDDSALYLCASSMGPGLSTDTQYFGPGTRLTVL.

The V and J genes are TRBV5-1 and TRBJ1-1; D is uncertain. Trimming shortened V by 3 bases and J by 0 bases, and 9 bases separated the two germline ends. This CDR3 is built from 14 residues. Per the germline V gene, CDR1 is SGHRS and CDR2 is YFSETQ. The CDR3 region has the DNA TGCGCCAGCAGCTACCTTACAGTGAACACTGAAGCTTTCTTT. This translates into CASSYLTVNTEAFF.

The J gene is TRBJ2-2, the V gene TRBV28, with 11 bases aligning to TRBD1. The CDR3 sequence is 16 residues long. V shed 5 bases, J shed 5 bases, and the junction held 7 bases outside the gene matches. Germline assignment: CDR1 MDHEN and CDR2 SYDVKM. Here the CDR3 reads CASSAPGTGGTGELFF. CDR3 in DNA: TGTGCCAGCAGTGCCCCCGGGACAGGGGGTACCGGGGAGCTGTTTTTT.

This chain connects TRBV11-2 to TRBJ2-7; D perhaps matches TRBD2 (5 bases). This CDR3 is 15 amino acids long. The V end lost 0 bases, the J end lost 2 bases, and 11 bases lay between the germline ends. Germline V gene sequence: CDR1 SGHAT, CDR2 FQNNGV. CDR3 in amino acids: CASSLDRTRAYEQYF. CDR3 DNA: TGTGCCAGCAGCTTAGACAGGACGAGGGCCTACGAGCAGTACTTC.

This chain links TRBV11-2 with TRBJ1-3, with 8 bases identical to TRBD1. J was trimmed by 4 bases and V by 8 bases; bases with no gene match: 10. The CDR3 is 15 residues long. In germline, CDR1 is SGHAT, CDR2 FQNNGV. The CDR3 reads CASGPSGGSGNTIYF. The CDR3 nucleotides are TGTGCCAGCGGCCCCTCAGGGGGCTCCGGAAACACCATATATTTT.

The chain carries TRBV6-5 and TRBJ1-2; TRBD1 agrees at 11 bases. From germline, CDR1 is MNHEY and CDR2 SVGAGI. The CDR3 has 16 residues. With V trimmed by 2 bases and J by 7 bases, 9 bases remained unmatched. The CDR3 sequence: CASSYTRTGGLFGYTF. The CDR3 coding sequence is TGTGCCAGCAGTTACACCCGGACAGGGGGCCTCTTTGGCTACACCTTC.

V is TRBV9 and J is TRBJ1-2, with D possibly matching TRBD1 (5 bases). V gave up 3 bases and J gave up 6 bases, with 12 bases separating them. Germline V gene data show CDR1 as SGDLS and CDR2 as YYNGEE. The CDR3 runs 13 residues. The CDR3 region is CASSAQGTHGYTF. In nucleotides, the CDR3 is TGTGCCAGCAGCGCCCAAGGGACTCATGGCTACACCTTC.

This chain connects TRBV5-1 to TRBJ2-2; D not certain. In germline, CDR1 is SGHRS, CDR2 YFSETQ. V was pared by 3 bases and J by 6 bases, with 9 bases between. The CDR3 is 13 residues long. CDR3 sequence: CASSSGIAGELFF. CDR3 sequence (DNA): TGCGCCAGCAGCTCAGGAATAGCCGGGGAGCTGTTTTTT.

A word on this clone: Other DNA sequences within the sample encode an identical CDR3. The V and J genes are TRBV9 and TRBJ1-2; the D gene is possibly TRBD1 (5 bases). V shed 1 base and J shed 4 bases, with 8 bases lying between them. The CDR3 has 13 amino acids. Germline-derived CDR1 and CDR2 are SGDLS and YYNGEE. This CDR3 is CASSVRGGYGYTF. The CDR3 nucleotides are TGTGCCAGCAGCGTAAGGGGTGGCTATGGCTACACCTTC.

This rearrangement joins TRBV5-1 to TRBJ2-3; TRBD2 is a possible D gene (5 bases). CDR3 length equals 16 residues. Trimming took 1 base from V and 4 from J, leaving 16 bases between them. CDR1 SGHRS and CDR2 YFSETQ come from the germline V gene. The CDR3 spells CASSLKSRTPPDTQYF. In DNA, the CDR3 is TGCGCCAGCAGCTTGAAAAGTAGGACTCCCCCAGATACGCAGTATTTT.

The chain employs TRBV5-6 and TRBJ1-2; perhaps TRBD1 as D (5 bases). Deletions cut 7 bases from V and 4 bases from J, with 17 bases between. The CDR3 has 14 amino acids. Germline loops: CDR1 SGHDT, CDR2 YYEEEE. The CDR3 reads CASRSPQGIYGYTF. CDR3 DNA sequence: TGTGCCAGCCGCTCCCCCCAGGGTATCTATGGCTACACCTTC.

The chain carries TRBV2 and TRBJ1-1, with D possibly matching TRBD1 (5 bases). V lost 4 bases, J lost 4 bases, and 13 bases lay in between. The CDR3 is made up of 14 amino acids. Germline V gives CDR1 SNHLY, CDR2 FYNNEI. CDR3 amino acids: CASSGGEGPTEAFF. CDR3 bases: TGTGCCAGCAGTGGAGGGGAGGGTCCCACTGAAGCTTTCTTT.